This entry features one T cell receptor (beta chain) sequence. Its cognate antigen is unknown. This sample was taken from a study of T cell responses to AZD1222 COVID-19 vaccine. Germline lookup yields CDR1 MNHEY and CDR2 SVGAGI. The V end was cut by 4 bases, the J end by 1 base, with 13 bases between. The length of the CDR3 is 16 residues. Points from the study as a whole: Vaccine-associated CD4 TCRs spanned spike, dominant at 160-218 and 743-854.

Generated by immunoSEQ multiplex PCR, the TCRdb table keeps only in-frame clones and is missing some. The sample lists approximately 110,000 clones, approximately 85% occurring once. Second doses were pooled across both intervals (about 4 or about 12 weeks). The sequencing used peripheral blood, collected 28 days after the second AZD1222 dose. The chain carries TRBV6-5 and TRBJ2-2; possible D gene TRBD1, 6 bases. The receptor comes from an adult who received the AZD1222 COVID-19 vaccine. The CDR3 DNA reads TGTGCCAGCAGTTCTCTGTGGGGGCGGAACACCGGGGAGCTGTTTTTT. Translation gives CASSSLWGRNTGELFF.